This passage covers 21 T cell receptor beta chains from one sample sequenced in a study of control samples from healthy donors and cancer patients (dated by TCRdb to 2020 to 2022). Library creation used the immunoSEQ multiplex PCR assay. The clones in this table, taken by TCRdb from immuneACCESS, are in-frame only. Not every clone is retained; where verified, under half of the shortfall comes from an unresolved V gene, and the cause of the rest is unknown. The sample table contains over 110,000 clones; only one count was recorded for approximately 91% of them. Roughly 10% of the sample comes from the top ten. Sample: blood. The receptors shown here come from a woman under 40 in good health.

This clone was recorded only once. CDR3 amino acids: CASSNLGGTSTDTQYF. CDR3 sequence (DNA): TGTGCCAGCAGCAACCTGGGAGGGACCAGCACAGATACGCAGTATTTT. V and J are TRBV2 and TRBJ2-3; 7 nucleotides line up with TRBD2. V shed 6 bases, J shed 0 bases, and the junction held 9 bases outside the gene matches. CDR1 SNHLY and CDR2 FYNNEI come from the germline V gene. The CDR3 consists of 16 residues.

The V call is TRBV13, the J call TRBJ2-2, with D possibly matching TRBD2 (5 bases). V lost 2 bases and J lost 3, with 10 bases in between. The length of the CDR3 is 15 residues. The germline V gene encodes CDR1 PRHDT and CDR2 FYEKMQ (reference sequence). In DNA form, the CDR3 reads TGTGCCAGCAGCTTAAGTCGAGGGTACACCGGGGAGCTGTTTTTT. Residues: CASSLSRGYTGELFF.

This chain uses TRBV19 with TRBJ2-5, with D perhaps TRBD2 (6 bases). This CDR3 contains 17 residues. Trimming shortened V by 0 bases and J by 0 bases, and 14 bases separated the two germline ends. The germline V gene encodes CDR1 LNHDA and CDR2 SQIVND (reference sequence). The CDR3 region has the DNA TGTGCCAGTAGTATAGATCTTGGGGGGAGGTACCAAGAGACCCAGTACTTC. Translated, it gives CASSIDLGGRYQETQYF.

The chain has TRBV6-5 and TRBJ1-2; 7 bases align to TRBD1. Germline V lookup: CDR1 MNHEY, CDR2 SVGAGI. The CDR3 consists of 13 residues. J lost 7 bases, V lost 5 bases, and 7 bases had no gene match. This chain's CDR3 is CASSRQGIGGYTF. In nucleotides, the CDR3 is TGTGCCAGCAGTAGACAGGGAATAGGTGGCTACACCTTC.

The chain employs TRBV10-3 and TRBJ2-1; TRBD2 agrees at 11 bases. V gave up 8 bases and J gave up 7 bases; unmatched junction bases: 7. CDR1 and CDR2 from the germline V gene are ENHRY and SYGVKD. The CDR3 runs to 14 residues. This CDR3 reads CAIRILAGGNEQFF. CDR3 sequence (DNA): TGTGCCATCCGAATTTTAGCGGGAGGGAATGAGCAGTTCTTC.

The genes are TRBV7-2 and TRBJ1-4; weak D call: TRBD1 (5 bases). The CDR3 extends over 14 amino acids. Germline assignment: CDR1 SGHTA and CDR2 FQGNSA. V dropped 4 bases and J dropped 6 bases, with 12 bases sitting between them. CDR3 loop: CASSSGGGDEKLFF. The CDR3 DNA is TGTGCCAGCAGCTCTGGGGGAGGGGATGAAAAACTGTTTTTT.

The J gene is TRBJ1-2, the V gene TRBV23-1; possibly TRBD1 for D (5 bases). TRBV23-1 is marked as an open reading frame, function uncertain. This CDR3 has 16 amino acids. With 6 bases removed from V and 14 bases from J, the gap between germline ends came to 31 bases. CDR3 sequence reads: CASRPRQSLIPRSLTF. In DNA, the CDR3 is TGCGCCAGCAGGCCTAGACAGTCCTTAATCCCGAGGTCGCTAACCTTC.

The chain uses TRBV10-3 and TRBJ2-3, with TRBD2 identical over 7 bases. V lost 6 bases to trimming and J lost 4 bases; unmatched junction nucleotides: 10. The CDR3 totals 15 residues. Germline CDR1 and CDR2: ENHRY and SYGVKD. The CDR3 spells CAIRPSGRVADTQYF. The CDR3 nucleotides read TGTGCCATCAGGCCTAGCGGTAGAGTGGCAGATACGCAGTATTTT.

V and J are TRBV29-1 and TRBJ2-7; D gene ambiguous. The V and J ends lost 4 bases and 4 bases respectively, with 8 bases between them. The V gene's germline CDR1 is SQVTM and CDR2 ANQGSEA. The CDR3 totals 11 residues. CDR3 sequence (DNA): TGCAGCGTTGCCGGGCAATACGAGCAGTACTTC. Its protein product is CSVAGQYEQYF.

The CDR3 nucleotides read TGTGCCAGCAGACACGGGGGCGACCTTTACAATGAGCAGTTCTTC. It encodes CASRHGGDLYNEQFF. The V call is TRBV11-2, the J call TRBJ2-1; D possibly matches TRBD1 or TRBD2 (6 bases each). CDR1 SGHAT and CDR2 FQNNGV come from the germline V gene. The CDR3 is made up of 15 amino acids. V was shortened by 6 bases and J by 4 bases, with 16 bases between the two germline ends.

The rearrangement uses TRBV6-5 and TRBJ1-6, with D perhaps TRBD1 (5 bases). The V gene lost 6 bases and the J gene lost 7 bases, with 16 bases spanning the gap. The CDR3 has 15 amino acids. CDR1 is MNHEY, CDR2 SVGAGI, per germline. CDR3 protein: CASRYWDGPNSPLHF. CDR3 coding DNA: TGTGCCAGCAGATATTGGGACGGACCCAATTCACCCCTCCACTTT.

V gene TRBV5-1 combines with J gene TRBJ1-6; D ambiguous. V was cut by 2 bases and J by 7 bases, with 10 bases left in between. CDR1 is SGHRS, CDR2 YFSETQ, per germline. The CDR3 has 14 amino acids. This CDR3 is CASSFGYGNSPLHF. The CDR3 nucleotides read TGCGCCAGCAGCTTCGGATACGGAAATTCACCCCTCCACTTT.

A single count supports this clone. The CDR3 region has the DNA TGCGCCAGCAGCTTGATGGGACTAGGTGCGAACACCGGGGAGCTGTTTTTT. Translated: CASSLMGLGANTGELFF. V and J are TRBV5-1 and TRBJ2-2, with 8 bases aligning to TRBD2. Trimming at V came to 1 base and at J to 0 bases, leaving 5 bases not matched to a gene. There are 17 residues in the CDR3. The germline V gene has CDR1 SGHRS and CDR2 YFSETQ.

The rearrangement joins TRBV6-4 to TRBJ2-1, with 12 positions matching TRBD2. The CDR3 has 16 amino acids. CDR1 is MRHNA and CDR2 is SNTAGT in the germline V gene. Trimming removed 8 bases from V and 6 bases from J; junction bases left unmatched: 11. The CDR3 region is CASARLAGDRPNEQFF. The CDR3 bases are TGTGCCAGCGCTAGACTAGCGGGAGACCGACCCAATGAGCAGTTCTTC.

The chain links TRBV12-1 to TRBJ2-1; the D segment call TRBD2 is taken from the table without a DNA check. TRBV12-1 is a pseudogene. The CDR3 has 17 amino acids. CDR3 region: CASSSPTGSGERNEQFF. Here the CDR3 DNA reads TGTGCCAGCAGCTCGCCCACGGGATCCGGAGAGCGAAATGAGCAGTTCTTC.

The genes are TRBV28 and TRBJ2-3; D ambiguous. V lost 2 bases and J 2 bases, leaving 17 bases between the germline ends. Per germline, CDR1 MDHEN and CDR2 SYDVKM. The CDR3 spans 17 residues. This CDR3 is CASSLMSPSGVTDTQYF. CDR3 coding DNA: TGTGCCAGCAGTTTAATGTCCCCCTCGGGTGTCACAGATACGCAGTATTTT.

This clone showed up just once. J is TRBJ2-1 and V is TRBV7-9; D unresolved. The length of the CDR3 is 15 residues. The V gene lost 6 bases and the J gene lost 4 bases, with 16 bases spanning the gap. The germline V gene encodes CDR1 SEHNR and CDR2 FQNEAQ (reference sequence). The CDR3 spells CASSPNLVAYNEQFF. The CDR3 coding sequence is TGTGCCAGCAGTCCGAACCTCGTGGCATACAATGAGCAGTTCTTC.

The gene calls are TRBV5-1 and TRBJ1-2; possibly TRBD1 for D (6 bases). Trimming took off 4 bases at V and 13 bases at J, with 20 bases between the two ends. The germline gives CDR1 SGHRS, CDR2 YFSETQ. The CDR3 contains 13 residues. The CDR3 coding sequence is TGCGCCAGCAGCCTCGCCCCGGTGGGGGGCCGCACCTTC. It yields the protein CASSLAPVGGRTF.

This rearrangement joins TRBV28 to TRBJ1-3; D not resolved. There are 16 residues in the CDR3. Deletions cut 3 bases from V and 0 bases from J, with 12 bases between. The germline V gene encodes CDR1 MDHEN and CDR2 SYDVKM. The CDR3 region has the DNA TGTGCCAGCAGTTTTTCCCCGGGATACTCTGGAAACACCATATATTTT. Its protein is CASSFSPGYSGNTIYF. Looking up the rest from reference TRBV28 and TRBJ1-3 gives the full variable domain: DVKVTQSSRYLVKRTGEKVFLECVQDMDHENMFWYRQDPGLGLRLIYFSYDVKMKEKGDIPEGYSVSREKKERFSLILESASTNQTSMYLCASSFSPGYSGNTIYFGEGSWLTVV.

This chain joins TRBV5-8 and TRBJ1-1, with TRBD1 matching 7 bases. This CDR3 has 15 residues. Germline CDR1 SGHTS, CDR2 YDEGEE. J lost 1 base, V lost 1 base, and 4 bases had no gene match. CDR3 residues: CASSLWPGGNTEAFF. CDR3 in DNA: TGTGCCAGCAGCTTGTGGCCAGGGGGGAACACTGAAGCTTTCTTT.

This clone was seen more than once but under ten times. This chain links TRBV6-5 with TRBJ2-3; no reliable D call. V lost 4 bases to trimming and J lost 6 bases, with 8 bases between them. The CDR3 extends over 12 amino acids. CDR1 and CDR2 from the germline V gene are MNHEY and SVGAGI. The CDR3 DNA reads as TGTGCCAGCAGTTCCGACCGGGATACGCAGTATTTT. It codes for CASSSDRDTQYF.